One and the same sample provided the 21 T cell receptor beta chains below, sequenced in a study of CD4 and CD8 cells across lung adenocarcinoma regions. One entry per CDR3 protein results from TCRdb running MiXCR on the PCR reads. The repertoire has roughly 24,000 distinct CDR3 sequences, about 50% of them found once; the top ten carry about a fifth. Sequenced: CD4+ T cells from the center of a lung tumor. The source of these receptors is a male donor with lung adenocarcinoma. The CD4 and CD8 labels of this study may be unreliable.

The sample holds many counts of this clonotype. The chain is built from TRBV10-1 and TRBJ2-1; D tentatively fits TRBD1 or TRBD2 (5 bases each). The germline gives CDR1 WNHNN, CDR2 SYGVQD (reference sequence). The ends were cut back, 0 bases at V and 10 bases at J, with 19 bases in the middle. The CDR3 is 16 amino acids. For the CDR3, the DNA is TGCGCCAGCAGTGAGTCGGGGGACCCCAGCTCCTACGAGCAGTTCTTC. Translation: CASSESGDPSSYEQFF.

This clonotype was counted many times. The CDR3 region has the DNA TGTGCCAGCAGGGCTGTTAGCTCCTACAATGAGCAGTTCTTC. Translated, it gives CASRAVSSYNEQFF. The chain has TRBV6-1 and TRBJ2-1; D is unresolved. Germline CDR1 MNHNS, CDR2 SASEGT. Trimming removed 6 bases from V and 0 bases from J, with 9 bases in between. This CDR3 comprises 14 residues.

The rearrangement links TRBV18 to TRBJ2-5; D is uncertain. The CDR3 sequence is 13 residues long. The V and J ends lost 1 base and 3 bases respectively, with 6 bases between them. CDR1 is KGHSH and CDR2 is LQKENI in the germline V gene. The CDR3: CASSPLEEETQYF. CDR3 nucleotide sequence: TGTGCCAGCTCACCACTTGAGGAAGAGACCCAGTACTTC.

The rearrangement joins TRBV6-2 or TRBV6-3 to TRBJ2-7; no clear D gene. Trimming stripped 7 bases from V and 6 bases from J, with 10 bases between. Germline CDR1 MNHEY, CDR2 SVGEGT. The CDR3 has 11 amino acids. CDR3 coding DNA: TGTGCCAGCAACGTACTTGGCGAGCAGTACTTC. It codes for CASNVLGEQYF.

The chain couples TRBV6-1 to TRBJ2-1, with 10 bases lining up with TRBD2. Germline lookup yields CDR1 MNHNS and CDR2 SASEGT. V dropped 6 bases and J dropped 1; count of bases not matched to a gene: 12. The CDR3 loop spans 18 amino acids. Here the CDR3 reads CASRLGASGRYSYNEQFF. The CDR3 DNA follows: TGTGCCAGCAGACTGGGGGCTAGCGGGAGATATTCCTACAATGAGCAGTTCTTC.

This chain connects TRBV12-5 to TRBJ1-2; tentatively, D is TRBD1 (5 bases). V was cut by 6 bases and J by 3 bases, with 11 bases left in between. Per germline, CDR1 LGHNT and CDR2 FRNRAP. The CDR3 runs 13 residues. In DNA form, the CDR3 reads TGTGCTAGTGGCATACAGACAGACTATGGCTACACCTTC. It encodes CASGIQTDYGYTF.

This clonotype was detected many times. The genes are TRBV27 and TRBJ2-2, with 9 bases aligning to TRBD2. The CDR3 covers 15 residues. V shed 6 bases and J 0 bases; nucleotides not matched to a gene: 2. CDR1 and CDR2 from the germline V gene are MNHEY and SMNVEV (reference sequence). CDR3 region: CASSRTSANTGELFF. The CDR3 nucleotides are TGTGCCAGCAGCAGGACTAGCGCGAACACCGGGGAGCTGTTTTTT.

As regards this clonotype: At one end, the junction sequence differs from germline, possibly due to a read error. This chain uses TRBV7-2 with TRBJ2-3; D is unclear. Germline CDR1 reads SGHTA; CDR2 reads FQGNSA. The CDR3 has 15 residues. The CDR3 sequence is CASSSGYSGKNTQYF. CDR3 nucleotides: TGTGCCAGCAGCTCGGGCTATAGTGGCAAAAATACGCAGTATTTC.

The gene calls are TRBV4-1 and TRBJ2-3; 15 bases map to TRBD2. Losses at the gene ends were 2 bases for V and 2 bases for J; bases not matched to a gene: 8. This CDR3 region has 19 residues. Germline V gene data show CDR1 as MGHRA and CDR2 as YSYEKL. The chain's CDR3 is CASSQPGLAGGLNTDTQYF. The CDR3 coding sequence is TGCGCCAGCAGCCAACCTGGACTAGCGGGAGGGCTGAACACAGATACGCAGTATTTT.

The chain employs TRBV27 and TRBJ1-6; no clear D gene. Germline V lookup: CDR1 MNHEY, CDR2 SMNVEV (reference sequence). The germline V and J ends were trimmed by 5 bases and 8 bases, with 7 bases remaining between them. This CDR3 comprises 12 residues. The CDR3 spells CASSKLHSPLHF. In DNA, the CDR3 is TGTGCCAGCAGTAAACTACATTCACCCCTCCACTTT.

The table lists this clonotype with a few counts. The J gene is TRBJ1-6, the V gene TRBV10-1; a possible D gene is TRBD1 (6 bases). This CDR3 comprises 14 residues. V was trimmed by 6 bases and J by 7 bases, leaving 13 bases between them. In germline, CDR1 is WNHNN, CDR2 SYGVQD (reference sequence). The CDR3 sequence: CASRATGENSPLHF. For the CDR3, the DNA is TGCGCCAGCAGAGCGACAGGAGAAAATTCACCCCTCCACTTT.

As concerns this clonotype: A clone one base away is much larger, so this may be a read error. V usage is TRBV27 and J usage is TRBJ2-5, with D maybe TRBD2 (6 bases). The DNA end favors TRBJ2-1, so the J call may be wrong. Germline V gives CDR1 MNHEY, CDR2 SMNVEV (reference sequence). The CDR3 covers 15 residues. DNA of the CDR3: TGTGCCAGCAGCCTCCGGGACTCCTTCTACAATGGGCAGTTCTTC. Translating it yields CASSLRDSFYNGQFF.

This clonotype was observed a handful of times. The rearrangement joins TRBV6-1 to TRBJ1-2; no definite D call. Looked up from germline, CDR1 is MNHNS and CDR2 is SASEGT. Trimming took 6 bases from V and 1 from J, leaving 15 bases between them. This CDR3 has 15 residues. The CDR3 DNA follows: TGTGCCAGCAGCCCGGGGAGAGCGAGTAACTATGGCTACACCTTC. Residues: CASSPGRASNYGYTF.

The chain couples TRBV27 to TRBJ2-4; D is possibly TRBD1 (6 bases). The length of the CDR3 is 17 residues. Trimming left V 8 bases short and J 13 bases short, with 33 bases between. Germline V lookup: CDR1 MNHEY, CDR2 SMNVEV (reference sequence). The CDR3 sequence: CASVGGPGALDQDTQYF. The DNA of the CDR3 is TGTGCCAGCGTAGGGGGTCCCGGGGCTCTAGACCAAGACACCCAGTACTTC.

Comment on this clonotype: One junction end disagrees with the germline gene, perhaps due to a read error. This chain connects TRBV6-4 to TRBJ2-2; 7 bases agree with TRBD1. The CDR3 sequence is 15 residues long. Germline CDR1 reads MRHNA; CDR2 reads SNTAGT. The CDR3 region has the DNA TGTGTCAGCGGACTCCAGTCCGGAATCACAGGGGCGCTGTTTTTT. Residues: CVSGLQSGITGALFF.

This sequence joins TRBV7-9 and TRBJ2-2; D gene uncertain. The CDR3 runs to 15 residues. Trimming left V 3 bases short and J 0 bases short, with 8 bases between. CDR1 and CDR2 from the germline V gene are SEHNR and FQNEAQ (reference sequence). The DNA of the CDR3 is TGTGCCAGCAGCTTGACGTCTTCGAACACCGGGGAGCTGTTTTTT. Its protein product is CASSLTSSNTGELFF.

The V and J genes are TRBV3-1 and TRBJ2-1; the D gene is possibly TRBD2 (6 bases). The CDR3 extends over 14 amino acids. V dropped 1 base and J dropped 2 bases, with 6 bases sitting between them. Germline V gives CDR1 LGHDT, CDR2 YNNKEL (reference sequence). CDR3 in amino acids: CASSQAGAYNEQFF. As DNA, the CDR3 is TGTGCCAGCAGCCAAGCGGGAGCCTACAATGAGCAGTTCTTC.

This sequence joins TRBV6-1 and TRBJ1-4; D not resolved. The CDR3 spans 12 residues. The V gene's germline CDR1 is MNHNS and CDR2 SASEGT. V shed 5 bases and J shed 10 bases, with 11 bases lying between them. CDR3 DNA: TGTGCCAGCAGTCCTCCGGATGGAAAACTGTTTTTT. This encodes CASSPPDGKLFF.

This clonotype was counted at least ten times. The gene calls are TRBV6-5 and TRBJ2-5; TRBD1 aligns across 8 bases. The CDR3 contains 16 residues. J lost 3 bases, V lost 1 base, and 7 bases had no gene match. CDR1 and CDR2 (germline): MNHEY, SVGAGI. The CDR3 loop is CASSYFGTGGEETQYF. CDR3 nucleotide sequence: TGTGCCAGCAGTTACTTCGGGACAGGTGGGGAAGAGACCCAGTACTTC.

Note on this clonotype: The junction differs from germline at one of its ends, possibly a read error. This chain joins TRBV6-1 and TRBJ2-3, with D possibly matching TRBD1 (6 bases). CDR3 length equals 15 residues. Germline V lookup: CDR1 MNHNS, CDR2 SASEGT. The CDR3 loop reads CASSEARGTKNMQYF. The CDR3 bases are TGTGCCAGCAGTGAAGCTAGGGGGACCAAAAACATGCAGTATTTC.

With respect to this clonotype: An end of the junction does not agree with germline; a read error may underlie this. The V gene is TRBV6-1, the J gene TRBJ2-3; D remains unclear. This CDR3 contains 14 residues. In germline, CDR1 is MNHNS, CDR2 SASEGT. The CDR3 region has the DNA TGTGCCAGCAGTGACCCTGGCCGCAAAGACACGCAGTATTTC. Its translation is CASSDPGRKDTQYF.